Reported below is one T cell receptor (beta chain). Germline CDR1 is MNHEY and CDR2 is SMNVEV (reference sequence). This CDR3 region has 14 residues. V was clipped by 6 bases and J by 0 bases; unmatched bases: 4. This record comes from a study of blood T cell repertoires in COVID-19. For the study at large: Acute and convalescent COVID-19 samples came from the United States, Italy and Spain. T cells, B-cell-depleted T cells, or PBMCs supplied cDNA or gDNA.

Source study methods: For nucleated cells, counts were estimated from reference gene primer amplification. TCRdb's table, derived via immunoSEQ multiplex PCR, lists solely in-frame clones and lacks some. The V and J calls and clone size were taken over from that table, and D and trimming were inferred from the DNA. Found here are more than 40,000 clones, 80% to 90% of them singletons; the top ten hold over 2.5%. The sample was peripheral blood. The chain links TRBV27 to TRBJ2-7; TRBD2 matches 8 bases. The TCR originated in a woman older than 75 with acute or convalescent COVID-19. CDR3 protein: CASRLAGSSYEQYF. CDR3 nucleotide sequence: TGTGCCAGCAGATTAGCGGGGAGCTCCTACGAGCAGTACTTC.